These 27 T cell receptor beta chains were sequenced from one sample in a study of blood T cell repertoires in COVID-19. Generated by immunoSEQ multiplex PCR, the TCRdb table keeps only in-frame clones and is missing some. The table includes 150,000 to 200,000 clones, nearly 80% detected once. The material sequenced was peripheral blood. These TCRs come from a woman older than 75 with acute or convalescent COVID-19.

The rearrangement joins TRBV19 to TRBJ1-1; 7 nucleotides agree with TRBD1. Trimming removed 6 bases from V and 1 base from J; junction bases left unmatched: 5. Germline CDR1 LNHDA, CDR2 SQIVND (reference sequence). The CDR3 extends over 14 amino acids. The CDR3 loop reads CASRVDRENTEAFF. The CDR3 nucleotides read TGTGCCAGTAGGGTTGACAGGGAGAACACTGAAGCTTTCTTT.

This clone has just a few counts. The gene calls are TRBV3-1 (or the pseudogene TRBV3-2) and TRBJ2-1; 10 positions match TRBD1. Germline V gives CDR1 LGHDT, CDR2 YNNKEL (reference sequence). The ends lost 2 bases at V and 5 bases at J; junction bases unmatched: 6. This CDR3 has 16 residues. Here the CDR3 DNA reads TGTGCCAGCAGCCAACGACAGGGGGCGAGCCACAATGAGCAGTTCTTC. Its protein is CASSQRQGASHNEQFF.

The CDR3 DNA reads TGTGCCAGCAGCCTAGGGACAGGATATAATTCACCCCTCCACTTT. Translated: CASSLGTGYNSPLHF. The V gene is TRBV7-2, the J gene TRBJ1-6; 8 bases fit TRBD1. V trimming: 5 bases; J trimming: 4 bases; junction bases outside the gene matches: 4. CDR1 is SGHTA, CDR2 FQGNSA, per germline. There are 15 residues in the CDR3.

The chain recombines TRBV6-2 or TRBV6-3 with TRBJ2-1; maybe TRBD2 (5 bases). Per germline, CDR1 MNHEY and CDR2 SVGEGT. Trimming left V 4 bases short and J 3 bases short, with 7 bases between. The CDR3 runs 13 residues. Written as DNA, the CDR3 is TGTGCCAGCAGTTTAACTAGCTACAATGAGCAGTTCTTC. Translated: CASSLTSYNEQFF.

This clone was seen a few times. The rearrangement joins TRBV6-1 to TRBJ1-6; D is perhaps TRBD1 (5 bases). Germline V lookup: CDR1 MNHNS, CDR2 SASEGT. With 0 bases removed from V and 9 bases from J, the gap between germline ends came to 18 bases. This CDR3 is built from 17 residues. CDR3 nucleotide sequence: TGTGCCAGCAGTGAAGCGCAGGTCAGGGTGAATCGTTCACCCCTCCACTTT. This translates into CASSEAQVRVNRSPLHF.

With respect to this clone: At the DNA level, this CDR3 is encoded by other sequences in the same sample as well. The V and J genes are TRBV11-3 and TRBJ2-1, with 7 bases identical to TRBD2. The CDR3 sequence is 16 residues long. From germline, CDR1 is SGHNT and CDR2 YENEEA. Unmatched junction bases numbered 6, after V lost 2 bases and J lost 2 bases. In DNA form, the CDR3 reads TGTGCCAGCAGCTTAAGAGGGGCGGGAGCCTACAATGAGCAGTTCTTC. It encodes CASSLRGAGAYNEQFF.

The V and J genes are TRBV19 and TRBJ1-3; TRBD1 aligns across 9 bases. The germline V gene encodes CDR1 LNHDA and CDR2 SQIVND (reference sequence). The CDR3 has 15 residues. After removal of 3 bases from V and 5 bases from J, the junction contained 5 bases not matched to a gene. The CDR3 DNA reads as TGTGCCAGTAGTATCGGACAGGGGACGAGAAACACCATATATTTT. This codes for CASSIGQGTRNTIYF.

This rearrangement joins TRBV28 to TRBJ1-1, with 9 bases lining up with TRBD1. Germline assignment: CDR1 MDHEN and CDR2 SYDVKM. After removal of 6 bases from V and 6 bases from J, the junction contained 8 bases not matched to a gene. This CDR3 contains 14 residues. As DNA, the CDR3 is TGTGCCAGCAGATACCCGGACAGGGGCGCTGAAGCTTTCTTT. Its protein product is CASRYPDRGAEAFF.

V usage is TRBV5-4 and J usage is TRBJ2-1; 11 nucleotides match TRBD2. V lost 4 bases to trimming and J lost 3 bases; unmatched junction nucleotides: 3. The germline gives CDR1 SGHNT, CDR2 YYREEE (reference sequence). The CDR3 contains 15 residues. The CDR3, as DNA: TGTGCCAGCAGCCCCGGGACTAGCGGCTACAATGAGCAGTTCTTC. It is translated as CASSPGTSGYNEQFF.

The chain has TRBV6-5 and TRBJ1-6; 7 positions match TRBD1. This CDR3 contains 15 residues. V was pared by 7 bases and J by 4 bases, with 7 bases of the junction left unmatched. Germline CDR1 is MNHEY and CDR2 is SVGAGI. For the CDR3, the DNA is TGTGCCAGCACCCCGTCGGGACAGTATAATTCACCCCTCCACTTT. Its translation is CASTPSGQYNSPLHF.

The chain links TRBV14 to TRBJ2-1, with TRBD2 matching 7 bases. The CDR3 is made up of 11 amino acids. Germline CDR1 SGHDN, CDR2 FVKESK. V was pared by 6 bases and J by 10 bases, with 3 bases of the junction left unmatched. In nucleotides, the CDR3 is TGTGCCAGCAGTAAAGCGGGAGAGCAGTTCTTC. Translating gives CASSKAGEQFF.

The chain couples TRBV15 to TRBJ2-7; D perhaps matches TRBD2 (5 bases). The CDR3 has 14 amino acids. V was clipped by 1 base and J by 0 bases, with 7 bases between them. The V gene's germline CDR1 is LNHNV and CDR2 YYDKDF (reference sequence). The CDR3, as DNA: TGTGCCACCAGCAGAGGAGGGAGCTCCTACGAGCAGTACTTC. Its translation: CATSRGGSSYEQYF.

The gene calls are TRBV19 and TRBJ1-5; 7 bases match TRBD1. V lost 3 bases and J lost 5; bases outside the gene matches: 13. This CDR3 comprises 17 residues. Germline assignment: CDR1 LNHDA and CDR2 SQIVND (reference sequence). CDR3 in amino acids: CASSMRQGIVSYQPQHF. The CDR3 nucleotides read TGTGCCAGTAGTATGAGACAGGGCATTGTTTCGTATCAGCCCCAGCATTTT.

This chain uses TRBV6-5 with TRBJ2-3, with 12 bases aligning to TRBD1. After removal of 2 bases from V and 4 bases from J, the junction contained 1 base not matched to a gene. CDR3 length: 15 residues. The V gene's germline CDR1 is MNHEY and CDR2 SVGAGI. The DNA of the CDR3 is TGTGCCAGCAGTTACCGGGACAGGGGGCCAGATACGCAGTATTTT. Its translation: CASSYRDRGPDTQYF.

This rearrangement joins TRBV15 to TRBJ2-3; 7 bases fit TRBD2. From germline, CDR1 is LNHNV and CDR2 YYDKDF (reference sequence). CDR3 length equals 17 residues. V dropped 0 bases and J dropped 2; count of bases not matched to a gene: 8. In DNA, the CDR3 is TGTGCCACCAGCAGAGATGTTTGGGGGGGGGTCACAGATACGCAGTATTTT. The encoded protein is CATSRDVWGGVTDTQYF.

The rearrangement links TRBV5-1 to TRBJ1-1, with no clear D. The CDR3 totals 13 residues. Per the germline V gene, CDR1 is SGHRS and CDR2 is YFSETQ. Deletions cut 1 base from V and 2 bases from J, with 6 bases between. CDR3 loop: CASSLSLNTEAFF. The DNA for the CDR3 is TGCGCCAGCAGCTTGAGCCTTAACACTGAAGCTTTCTTT.

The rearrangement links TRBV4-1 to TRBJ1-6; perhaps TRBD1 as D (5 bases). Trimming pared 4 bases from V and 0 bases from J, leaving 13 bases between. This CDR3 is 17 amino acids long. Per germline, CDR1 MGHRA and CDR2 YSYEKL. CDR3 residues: CASSPRQQNSYNSPLHF. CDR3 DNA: TGCGCCAGCAGCCCCCGACAGCAGAACTCCTATAATTCACCCCTCCACTTT.

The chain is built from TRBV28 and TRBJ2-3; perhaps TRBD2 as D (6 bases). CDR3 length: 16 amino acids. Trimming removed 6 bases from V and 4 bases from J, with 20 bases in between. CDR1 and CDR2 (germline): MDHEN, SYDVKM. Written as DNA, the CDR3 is TGTGCCAGCAGGGGTAGAGGCCTAATAGCGGCAGATACGCAGTATTTT. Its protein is CASRGRGLIAADTQYF.

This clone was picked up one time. The CDR3 spells CASSPRGGQDSPLHF. In DNA, the CDR3 is TGTGCCAGCAGCCCGAGGGGGGGGCAGGATTCACCCCTCCACTTT. The chain joins TRBV5-4 to TRBJ1-6; TRBD1 might be the D (6 bases). V shed 4 bases and J shed 8 bases, with 16 bases lying between them. This CDR3 is 15 amino acids long. Germline loops: CDR1 SGHNT, CDR2 YYREEE (reference sequence).

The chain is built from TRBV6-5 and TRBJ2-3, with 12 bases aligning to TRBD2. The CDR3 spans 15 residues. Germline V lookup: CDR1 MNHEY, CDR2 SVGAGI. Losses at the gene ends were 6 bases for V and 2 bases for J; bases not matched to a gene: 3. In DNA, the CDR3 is TGTGCCAGCAGGCGACTAGCGGGAGCCACAGATACGCAGTATTTT. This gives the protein CASRRLAGATDTQYF.

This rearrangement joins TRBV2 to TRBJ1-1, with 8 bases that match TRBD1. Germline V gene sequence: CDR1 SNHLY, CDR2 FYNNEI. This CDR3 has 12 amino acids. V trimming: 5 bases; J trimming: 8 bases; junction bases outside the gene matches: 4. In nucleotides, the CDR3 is TGTGCCAGCAGTACCCGGACAGGGGAAGCTTTCTTT. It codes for CASSTRTGEAFF.

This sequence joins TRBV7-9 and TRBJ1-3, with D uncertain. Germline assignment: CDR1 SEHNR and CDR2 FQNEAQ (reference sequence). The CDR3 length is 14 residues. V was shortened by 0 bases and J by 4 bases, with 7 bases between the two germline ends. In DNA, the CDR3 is TGTGCCAGCAGCTTAGCGGCAACCGGAAACACCATATATTTT. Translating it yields CASSLAATGNTIYF.

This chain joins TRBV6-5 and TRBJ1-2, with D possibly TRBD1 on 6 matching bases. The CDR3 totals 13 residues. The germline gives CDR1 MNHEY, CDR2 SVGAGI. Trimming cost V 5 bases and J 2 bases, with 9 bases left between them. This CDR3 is CASSLDRNYGYTF. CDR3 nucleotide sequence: TGTGCCAGCAGTCTCGACAGGAACTATGGCTACACCTTC.

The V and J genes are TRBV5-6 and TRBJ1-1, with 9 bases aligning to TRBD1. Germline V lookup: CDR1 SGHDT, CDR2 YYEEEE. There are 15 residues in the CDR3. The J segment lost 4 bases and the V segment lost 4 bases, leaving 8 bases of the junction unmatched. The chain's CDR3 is CASSGTGQGSTEAFF. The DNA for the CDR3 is TGTGCCAGCAGCGGAACGGGACAGGGAAGCACTGAAGCTTTCTTT.

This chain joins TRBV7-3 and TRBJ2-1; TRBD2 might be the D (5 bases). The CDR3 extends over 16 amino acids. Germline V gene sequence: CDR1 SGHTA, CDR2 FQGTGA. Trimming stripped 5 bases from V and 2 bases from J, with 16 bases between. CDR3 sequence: CASSPNGGGTYNEQFF. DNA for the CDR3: TGTGCCAGCAGCCCAAATGGAGGTGGGACCTACAATGAGCAGTTCTTC. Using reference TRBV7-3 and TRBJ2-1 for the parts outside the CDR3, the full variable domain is GAGVSQTPSNKVTEKGKYVELRCDPISGHTALYWYRQSLGQGPEFLIYFQGTGAADDSGLPNDRFFAVRPEGSVSTLKIQRTERGDSAVYLCASSPNGGGTYNEQFFGPGTRLTVL.

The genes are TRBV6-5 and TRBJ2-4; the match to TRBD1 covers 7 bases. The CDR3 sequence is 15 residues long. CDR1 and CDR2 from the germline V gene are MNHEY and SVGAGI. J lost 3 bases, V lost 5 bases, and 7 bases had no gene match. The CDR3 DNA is TGTGCCAGCAGTCCCCAGGGGGTGATCAAAAACATTCAGTACTTC. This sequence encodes CASSPQGVIKNIQYF.

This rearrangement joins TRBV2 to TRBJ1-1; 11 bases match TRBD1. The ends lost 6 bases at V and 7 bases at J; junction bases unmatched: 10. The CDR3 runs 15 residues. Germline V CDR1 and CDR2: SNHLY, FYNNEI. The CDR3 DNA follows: TGTGCCAGCAGGGCCGGGACAGGGGGTTCCTTTGAAGCTTTCTTT. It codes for CASRAGTGGSFEAFF. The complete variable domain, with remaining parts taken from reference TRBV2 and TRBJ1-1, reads EPEVTQTPSHQVTQMGQEVILRCVPISNHLYFYWYRQILGQKVEFLVSFYNNEISEKSEIFDDQFSVERPDGSNFTLKIRSTKLEDSAMYFCASRAGTGGSFEAFFGQGTRLTVV.